This TCR beta chain is drawn from a study of T-cell reconstitution after alpha-beta-depleted transplantation in children. This clonotype has a handful of counts. Library preparation (for TCRbeta) was performed with unique molecular identifiers. One entry per CDR3 protein results from TCRdb running MiXCR on the PCR reads. The sample consists of approximately 420,000 distinct CDR3 sequences, about a tenth of them appearing once. Germline CDR1 and CDR2: MGHDK and SYGVNS. There are 15 residues in the CDR3. Losses at the gene ends were 3 bases for V and 4 bases for J; bases not matched to a gene: 5. This receptor was taken from a human donor who donated a stem cell graft to a child with acute myeloid leukemia. Sequencing used PBMCs from the stem cell graft donor, obtained from the stem cell graft. J is TRBJ2-7 and V is TRBV25-1, with 11 bases matching TRBD2. CDR3: CASSDPTSGKYEQYF. CDR3 sequence (DNA): TGTGCCAGCAGTGATCCGACTAGCGGGAAATACGAGCAGTACTTC.